The 6 T cell receptor beta chains below were found in one sample sequenced in a study of PD-L1 blockade in urothelial cancer. Assay used: immunoSEQ multiplex PCR; TCRdb lists only in-frame clones, some missing. Among tens of thousands of clones listed, around 92% were seen once. The time point: pretreatment peripheral blood. The sample in question was PBMCs, obtained around atezolizumab (anti-PD-L1) treatment. These receptors originate from a woman aged 80 or over with urothelial cancer.

This sequence joins TRBV2 and TRBJ2-5, with D hard to call. The CDR3 has 15 residues. The V gene lost 1 base and the J gene lost 1 base, with 10 bases spanning the gap. The germline V gene encodes CDR1 SNHLY and CDR2 FYNNEI. For the CDR3, the DNA is TGTGCCAGCAGTGAAGAGAGTACAGTCCAAGAGACCCAGTACTTC. Encoded protein: CASSEESTVQETQYF.

The rearrangement uses TRBV5-1 and TRBJ2-2; 7 nucleotides align to TRBD1. The CDR3 is made up of 14 amino acids. V dropped 4 bases and J dropped 4; count of bases not matched to a gene: 4. Germline assignment: CDR1 SGHRS and CDR2 YFSETQ. CDR3 bases: TGCGCCAGCAGCCCGTCAGGGGGCACCGGGGAGCTGTTTTTT. This encodes CASSPSGGTGELFF.

This clone was counted once. The chain carries TRBV5-1 and TRBJ1-2, with TRBD1 identical over 11 bases. There are 15 residues in the CDR3. The germline V gene has CDR1 SGHRS and CDR2 YFSETQ. Trimming cost V 4 bases and J 2 bases; bases outside gene matches: 4. CDR3 residues: CASSPGQGANYGYTF. The CDR3 DNA is TGCGCCAGCAGCCCAGGACAGGGGGCAAACTATGGCTACACCTTC.

V usage is TRBV5-1 and J usage is TRBJ1-4; 10 bases are shared with TRBD1. The CDR3 has 17 residues. In germline, CDR1 is SGHRS, CDR2 YFSETQ. After removal of 4 bases from V and 0 bases from J, the junction contained 6 bases not matched to a gene. The CDR3 DNA follows: TGCGCCAGCAGCGTGGACAGGGGGTCTCCAACTAATGAAAAACTGTTTTTT. Amino acid sequence: CASSVDRGSPTNEKLFF.

The gene calls are TRBV5-1 and TRBJ2-1; tentatively, D is TRBD2 (5 bases). The germline V and J ends were trimmed by 0 bases and 5 bases, with 12 bases remaining between them. CDR1 and CDR2 (germline): SGHRS, YFSETQ. The CDR3 contains 15 residues. CDR3 sequence: CASSLDAMGDNEQFF. Here the CDR3 DNA reads TGCGCCAGCAGCTTGGACGCTATGGGAGACAATGAGCAGTTCTTC.

V is TRBV7-8 and J is TRBJ2-1, with 12 bases aligning to TRBD2. Germline lookup yields CDR1 SGHVS and CDR2 FQNEAQ. The junction had 10 bases not matched to a gene; V was cut back by 4 bases and J by 9 bases. The CDR3 runs to 16 residues. The CDR3, as DNA: TGTGCCAGCAGCTACTCCCTAGCGGGGGGGCTGGGTGAGCAGTTCTTC. This gives the protein CASSYSLAGGLGEQFF.